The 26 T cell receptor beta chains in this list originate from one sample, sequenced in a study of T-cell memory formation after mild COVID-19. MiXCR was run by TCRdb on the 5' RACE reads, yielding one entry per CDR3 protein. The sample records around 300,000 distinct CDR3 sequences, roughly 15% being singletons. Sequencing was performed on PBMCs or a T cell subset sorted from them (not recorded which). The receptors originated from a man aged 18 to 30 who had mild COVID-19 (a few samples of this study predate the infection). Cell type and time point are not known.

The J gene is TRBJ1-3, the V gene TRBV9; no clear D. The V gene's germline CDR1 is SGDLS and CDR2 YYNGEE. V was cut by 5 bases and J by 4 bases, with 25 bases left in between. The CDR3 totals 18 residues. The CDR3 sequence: CASSSRPIDQASGNTIYF. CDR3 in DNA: TGTGCCAGCAGTTCCAGGCCCATAGATCAAGCATCCGGAAACACCATATATTTT.

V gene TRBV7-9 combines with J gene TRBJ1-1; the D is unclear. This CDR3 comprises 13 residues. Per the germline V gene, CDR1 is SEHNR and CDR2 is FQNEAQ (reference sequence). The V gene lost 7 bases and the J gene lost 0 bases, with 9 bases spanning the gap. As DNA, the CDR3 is TGTGCCAGCACTGATGGGGTGAACACTGAAGCTTTCTTT. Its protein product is CASTDGVNTEAFF.

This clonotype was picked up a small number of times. This CDR3 reads CASSLSRDRVIGNTIYF. In DNA, the CDR3 is TGTGCCAGCAGTTTATCCCGGGACAGGGTTATTGGAAACACCATATATTTT. The chain is built from TRBV28 and TRBJ1-3; the match to TRBD1 covers 9 bases. There are 17 residues in the CDR3. Trimming took 1 base from V and 3 from J; bases not matched to a gene: 7. CDR1 is MDHEN and CDR2 is SYDVKM in the germline V gene.

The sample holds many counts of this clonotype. CDR3 DNA: TGTGCCACCAGCAGAGGGTCACCGGGGGACCCCACAGATACGCAGTATTTT. It translates to CATSRGSPGDPTDTQYF. This chain joins TRBV15 and TRBJ2-3, with D perhaps matching TRBD2 (6 bases). The V gene lost 1 base and the J gene lost 2 bases, with 16 bases spanning the gap. Germline V gene data show CDR1 as LNHNV and CDR2 as YYDKDF (reference sequence). The CDR3 length is 17 residues.

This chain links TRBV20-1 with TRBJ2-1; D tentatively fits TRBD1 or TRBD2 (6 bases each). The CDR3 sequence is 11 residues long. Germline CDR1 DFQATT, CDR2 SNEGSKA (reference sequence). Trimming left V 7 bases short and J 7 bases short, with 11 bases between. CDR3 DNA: TGCAGTGGACGGGGGCGGAATGAGCAGTTCTTC. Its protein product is CSGRGRNEQFF.

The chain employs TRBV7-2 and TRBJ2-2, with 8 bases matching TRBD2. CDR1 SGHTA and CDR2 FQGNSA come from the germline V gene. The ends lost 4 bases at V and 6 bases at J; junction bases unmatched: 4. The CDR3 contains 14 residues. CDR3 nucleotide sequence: TGTGCCAGCAGCTCCGGGGGGGCCGCCGGGGAGCTGTTTTTT. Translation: CASSSGGAAGELFF. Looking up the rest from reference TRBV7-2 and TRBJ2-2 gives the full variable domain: GAGVSQSPSNKVTEKGKDVELRCDPISGHTALYWYRQSLGQGLEFLIYFQGNSAPDKSGLPSDRFSAERTGGSVSTLTIQRTQQEDSAVYLCASSSGGAAGELFFGEGSRLTVL.

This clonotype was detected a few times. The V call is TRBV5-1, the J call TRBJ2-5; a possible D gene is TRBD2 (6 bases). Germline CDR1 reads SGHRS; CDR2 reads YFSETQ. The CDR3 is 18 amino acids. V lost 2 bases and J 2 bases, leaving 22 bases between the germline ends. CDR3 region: CASSFRPRDSLGQETQYF. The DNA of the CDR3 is TGCGCCAGCAGCTTTCGGCCCCGGGACTCCTTAGGGCAAGAGACCCAGTACTTC.

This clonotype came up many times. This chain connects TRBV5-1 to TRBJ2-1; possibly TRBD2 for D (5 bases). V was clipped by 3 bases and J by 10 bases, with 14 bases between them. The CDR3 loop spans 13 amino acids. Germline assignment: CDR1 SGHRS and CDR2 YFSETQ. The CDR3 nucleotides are TGCGCCAGCAGCTCCGGCCCTTCGGGAGAGCAGTTCTTC. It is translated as CASSSGPSGEQFF.

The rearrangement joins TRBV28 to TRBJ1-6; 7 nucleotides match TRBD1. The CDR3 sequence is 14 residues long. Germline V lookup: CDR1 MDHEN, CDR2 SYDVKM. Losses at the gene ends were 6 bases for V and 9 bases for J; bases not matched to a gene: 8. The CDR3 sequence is CASSSGQVGSPLHF. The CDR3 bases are TGTGCCAGCAGCTCCGGACAGGTGGGTTCACCCCTCCACTTT.

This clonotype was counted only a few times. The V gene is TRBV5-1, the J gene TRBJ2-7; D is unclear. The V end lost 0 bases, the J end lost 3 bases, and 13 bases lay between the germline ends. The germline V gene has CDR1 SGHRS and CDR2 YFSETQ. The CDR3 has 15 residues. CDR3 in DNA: TGCGCCAGCAGCTTGGTCTCGGAGCCAGGCTACGAGCAGTACGTC. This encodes CASSLVSEPGYEQYV.

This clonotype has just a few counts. This CDR3 reads CASRATGNYGYTF. The CDR3 DNA reads TGTGCCAGCAGAGCGACAGGAAACTATGGCTACACCTTC. The genes are TRBV6-2 or TRBV6-3 and TRBJ1-2; D is perhaps TRBD1 (6 bases). CDR1 is MNHEY, CDR2 SVGEGT, per germline. V lost 6 bases to trimming and J lost 2 bases, with 10 bases between them. CDR3 length equals 13 residues.

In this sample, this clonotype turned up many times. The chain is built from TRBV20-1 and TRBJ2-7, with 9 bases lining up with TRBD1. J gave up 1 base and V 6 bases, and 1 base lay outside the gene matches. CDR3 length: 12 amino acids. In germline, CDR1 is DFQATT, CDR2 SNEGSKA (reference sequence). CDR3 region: CSAGTGSYEQYF. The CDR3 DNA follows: TGCAGTGCCGGGACAGGGTCCTACGAGCAGTACTTC.

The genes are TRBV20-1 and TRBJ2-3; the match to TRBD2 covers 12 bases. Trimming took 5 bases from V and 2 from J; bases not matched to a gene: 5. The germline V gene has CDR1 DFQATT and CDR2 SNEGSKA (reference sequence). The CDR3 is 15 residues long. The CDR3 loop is CSAPGLAGITDTQYF. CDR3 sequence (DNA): TGCAGTGCTCCTGGACTAGCGGGGATCACAGATACGCAGTATTTT.

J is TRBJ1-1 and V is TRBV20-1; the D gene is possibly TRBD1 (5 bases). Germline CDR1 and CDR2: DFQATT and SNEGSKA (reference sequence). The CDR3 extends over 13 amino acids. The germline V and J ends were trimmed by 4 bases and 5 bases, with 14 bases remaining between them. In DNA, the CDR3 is TGCAGTGCTACGACAGCTGCCCAGACTGAAGCTTTCTTT. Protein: CSATTAAQTEAFF.

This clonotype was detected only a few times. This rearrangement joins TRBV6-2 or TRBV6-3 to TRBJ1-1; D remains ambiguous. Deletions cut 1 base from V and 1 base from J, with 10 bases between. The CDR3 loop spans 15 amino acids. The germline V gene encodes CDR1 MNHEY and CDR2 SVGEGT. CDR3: CASSYYPQPNTEAFF. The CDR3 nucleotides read TGTGCCAGCAGTTACTACCCCCAACCGAACACTGAAGCTTTCTTT.

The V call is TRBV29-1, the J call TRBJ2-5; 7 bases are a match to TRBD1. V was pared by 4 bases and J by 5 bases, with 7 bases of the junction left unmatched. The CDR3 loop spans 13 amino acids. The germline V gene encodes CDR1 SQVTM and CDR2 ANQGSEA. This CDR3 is CSVGQTGRETQYF. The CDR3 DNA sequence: TGCAGCGTTGGACAGACAGGGCGGGAGACCCAGTACTTC.

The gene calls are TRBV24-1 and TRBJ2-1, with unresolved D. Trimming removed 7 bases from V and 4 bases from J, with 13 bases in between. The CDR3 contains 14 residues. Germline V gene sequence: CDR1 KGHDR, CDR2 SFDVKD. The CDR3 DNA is TGTGCCACCAGCCGGAAGGACGGTTACAATGAGCAGTTCTTC. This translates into CATSRKDGYNEQFF.

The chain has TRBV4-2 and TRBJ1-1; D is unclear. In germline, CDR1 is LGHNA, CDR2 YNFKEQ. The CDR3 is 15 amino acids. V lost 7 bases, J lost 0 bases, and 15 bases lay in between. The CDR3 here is CASNPGSGLNTEAFF. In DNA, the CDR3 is TGTGCCAGCAACCCCGGTAGTGGATTGAACACTGAAGCTTTCTTT.

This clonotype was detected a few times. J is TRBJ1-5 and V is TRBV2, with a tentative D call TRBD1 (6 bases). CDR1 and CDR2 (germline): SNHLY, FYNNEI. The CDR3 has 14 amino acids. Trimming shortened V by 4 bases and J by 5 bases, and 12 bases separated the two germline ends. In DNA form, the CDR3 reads TGTGCCAGCAGTGTGGGGGGGGCCCATCAGCCCCAGCATTTT. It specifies CASSVGGAHQPQHF.

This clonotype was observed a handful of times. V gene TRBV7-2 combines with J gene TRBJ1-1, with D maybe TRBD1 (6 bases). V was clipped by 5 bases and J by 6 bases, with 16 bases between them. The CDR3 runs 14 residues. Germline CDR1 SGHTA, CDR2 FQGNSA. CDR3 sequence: CASSPHREGAEAFF. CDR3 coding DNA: TGTGCCAGCAGCCCCCACAGGGAGGGGGCTGAAGCTTTCTTT.

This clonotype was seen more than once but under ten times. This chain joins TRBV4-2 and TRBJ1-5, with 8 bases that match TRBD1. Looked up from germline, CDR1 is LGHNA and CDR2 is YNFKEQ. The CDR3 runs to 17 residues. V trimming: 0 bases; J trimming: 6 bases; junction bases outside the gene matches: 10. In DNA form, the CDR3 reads TGTGCCAGCAGCCAAGATCTAGGGCAGGGGGCCGGTCAGCCCCAGCATTTT. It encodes CASSQDLGQGAGQPQHF.

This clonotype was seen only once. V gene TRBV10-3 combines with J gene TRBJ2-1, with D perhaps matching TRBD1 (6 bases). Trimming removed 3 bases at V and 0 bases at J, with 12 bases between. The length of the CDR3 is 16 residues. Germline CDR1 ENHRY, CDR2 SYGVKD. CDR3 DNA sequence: TGTGCCATCAGTGAACAGGGTCGTAGCTCCTACAATGAGCAGTTCTTC. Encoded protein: CAISEQGRSSYNEQFF.

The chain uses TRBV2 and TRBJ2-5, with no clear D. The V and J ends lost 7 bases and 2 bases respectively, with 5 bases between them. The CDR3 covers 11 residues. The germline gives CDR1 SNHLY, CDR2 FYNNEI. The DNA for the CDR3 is TGTGCCAGCATGGAGCAAGAGACCCAGTACTTC. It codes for CASMEQETQYF. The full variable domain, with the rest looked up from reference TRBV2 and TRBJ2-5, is EPEVTQTPSHQVTQMGQEVILRCVPISNHLYFYWYRQILGQKVEFLVSFYNNEISEKSEIFDDQFSVERPDGSNFTLKIRSTKLEDSAMYFCASMEQETQYFGPGTRLLVL.

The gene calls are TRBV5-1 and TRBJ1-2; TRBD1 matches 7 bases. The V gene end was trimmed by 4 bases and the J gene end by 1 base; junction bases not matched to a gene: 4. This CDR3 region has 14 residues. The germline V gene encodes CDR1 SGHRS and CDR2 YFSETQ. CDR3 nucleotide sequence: TGCGCCAGCAGCATGACAGGGAGTAACTATGGCTACACCTTC. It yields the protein CASSMTGSNYGYTF.

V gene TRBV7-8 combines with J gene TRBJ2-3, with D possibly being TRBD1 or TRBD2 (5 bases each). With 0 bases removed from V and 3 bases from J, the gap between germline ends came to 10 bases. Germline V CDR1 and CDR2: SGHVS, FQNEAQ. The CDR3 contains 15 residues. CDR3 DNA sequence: TGTGCCAGCAGCTTAGCCTGGGGGAAGACAGATACGCAGTATTTT. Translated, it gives CASSLAWGKTDTQYF.

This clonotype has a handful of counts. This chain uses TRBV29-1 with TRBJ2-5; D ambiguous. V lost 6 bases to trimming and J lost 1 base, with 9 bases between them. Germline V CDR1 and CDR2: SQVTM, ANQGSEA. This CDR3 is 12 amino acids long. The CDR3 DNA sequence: TGCAGCGTGCGGACCCCCCAAGAGACCCAGTACTTC. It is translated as CSVRTPQETQYF.